The rows below give T cell receptor beta chains drawn from one sample of a study of blood T cell repertoires in COVID-19. Clones were sequenced by immunoSEQ multiplex PCR, and TCRdb holds only the in-frame ones, with some missing. The table has more than 200,000 clones, 65% to 85% seen once; the top ten hold about 4%. The sequenced sample consisted of peripheral blood. These receptors were taken from a woman aged 40 to 49 with active or convalescent COVID-19. CDR3s include the opening cysteine and the closing phenylalanine or tryptophan. The D gene is left open where the match is weak. Clone size is given for some rows only: seen once, a few or many times, or a class if the clone is expanded.

j_call: TRBJ2-2; clone_size: .; v_call: TRBV5-1; d_call: .; cdr3_nt: TGCGCCAGCAGCTTGGCCGGAGGGCCGGCGAACACCGGGGAGCTGTTTTTT; cdr3_aa: CASSLAGGPANTGELFF
j_call: TRBJ2-3; clone_size: .; v_call: TRBV9; d_call: TRBD2; cdr3_nt: TGTGCCAGCAGCACCGGCGGGGGGCCCACAGATACGCAGTATTTT; cdr3_aa: CASSTGGGPTDTQYF
j_call: TRBJ2-3; clone_size: .; v_call: TRBV19; d_call: TRBD1; cdr3_nt: TGTGCCAGTAGTAACCGACAGGGGCCTATAGATACGCAGTATTTT; cdr3_aa: CASSNRQGPIDTQYF
j_call: TRBJ2-4; clone_size: few; v_call: TRBV5-5; d_call: TRBD2; cdr3_nt: TGTGCCAGCAGCTGGGGACTAGCGGGGGGTCAAATTCAGTACTTC; cdr3_aa: CASSWGLAGGQIQYF
j_call: TRBJ2-5; clone_size: .; v_call: TRBV2; d_call: TRBD2; cdr3_nt: TGTGCCAGCAGGAAAAGACTAGCGGGGGCCCAAGAGACCCAGTACTTC; cdr3_aa: CASRKRLAGAQETQYF
j_call: TRBJ1-5; clone_size: .; v_call: TRBV24-1; d_call: TRBD1; cdr3_nt: TGTGCCACCAGTGGAGACAGGGGGAAAAGCAATCAGCCCCAGCATTTT; cdr3_aa: CATSGDRGKSNQPQHF
j_call: TRBJ2-3; clone_size: .; v_call: TRBV5-4; d_call: .; cdr3_nt: TGTGCCAGCAGCTTAGCTAGCCCAGATACGCAGTATTTT; cdr3_aa: CASSLASPDTQYF
j_call: TRBJ2-7; clone_size: .; v_call: TRBV5-5; d_call: .; cdr3_nt: TGTGCCAGCAGCTTACTTAGGGGTTGGAGCAACTACGAGCAGTACTTC; cdr3_aa: CASSLLRGWSNYEQYF
j_call: TRBJ1-1; clone_size: .; v_call: TRBV19; d_call: .; cdr3_nt: TGTGCCAGTAGGCGTCCCATCCCGAACACTGAAGCTTTCTTT; cdr3_aa: CASRRPIPNTEAFF
j_call: TRBJ2-3; clone_size: .; v_call: TRBV7-6; d_call: .; cdr3_nt: TGTGCCAGCAGCTTAGAAGGACGGGGTCTAGATACGCAGTATTTT; cdr3_aa: CASSLEGRGLDTQYF
j_call: TRBJ1-6; clone_size: .; v_call: TRBV2; d_call: .; cdr3_nt: TGTGCCAGCAAGAGGGAAAATTCACCCCTCCACTTT; cdr3_aa: CASKRENSPLHF
j_call: TRBJ1-2; clone_size: .; v_call: TRBV12-3/TRBV12-4; d_call: TRBD1; cdr3_nt: TGTGCCAGCAGTTTGGGACAGGGGCGAGTCTTC; cdr3_aa: CASSLGQGRVF
j_call: TRBJ1-6; clone_size: .; v_call: TRBV6-1; d_call: TRBD1; cdr3_nt: TGTGCCAGCAGTGAAACCCCAGGGGGTGATAATTCACCCCTCCACTTT; cdr3_aa: CASSETPGGDNSPLHF
j_call: TRBJ1-2; clone_size: .; v_call: TRBV11-2; d_call: .; cdr3_nt: TGTGCCAGCAGCTTTCGGGGGGCGGAAGGCTACACCTTC; cdr3_aa: CASSFRGAEGYTF
j_call: TRBJ1-1; clone_size: once; v_call: TRBV19; d_call: .; cdr3_nt: TGTGCCAGTAGTACACCGGGGGGGTCCGAAGCTTTCTTT; cdr3_aa: CASSTPGGSEAFF
j_call: TRBJ1-6; clone_size: .; v_call: TRBV11-2; d_call: .; cdr3_nt: TGTGCCAGCAGCTGGGACCGGGGGATTGGTTCACCCCTCCACTTT; cdr3_aa: CASSWDRGIGSPLHF
j_call: TRBJ2-5; clone_size: .; v_call: TRBV28; d_call: .; cdr3_nt: TGTGCCAGCAGCACTTATGGGGGGCAAGAGACCCAGTACTTC; cdr3_aa: CASSTYGGQETQYF
j_call: TRBJ2-5; clone_size: .; v_call: TRBV2; d_call: TRBD1; cdr3_nt: TGTGCCAGCAGTCCCACAGGGGGCAGCGAGACCCAGTACTTC; cdr3_aa: CASSPTGGSETQYF
j_call: TRBJ2-2; clone_size: .; v_call: TRBV11-2; d_call: .; cdr3_nt: TGTGCCAGCAGCCCGCGTCAGGGGAGATGGACCGGGGAGCTGTTTTTT; cdr3_aa: CASSPRQGRWTGELFF
j_call: TRBJ1-2; clone_size: .; v_call: TRBV2; d_call: TRBD1; cdr3_nt: TGTGCCAGCAGGCGTCACCTAACAGGGGATAGTGGCTACACCTTC; cdr3_aa: CASRRHLTGDSGYTF
j_call: TRBJ2-2; clone_size: .; v_call: TRBV4-2; d_call: .; cdr3_nt: TGTGCCAGCAGCCAAGATCCCAACGGGGTGGGCACCGGGGAGCTGTTTTTT; cdr3_aa: CASSQDPNGVGTGELFF
j_call: TRBJ1-2; clone_size: .; v_call: TRBV29-1; d_call: .; cdr3_nt: TGCAGCGTTGAACGAGACACACCTAACTATGGCTACACCTTC; cdr3_aa: CSVERDTPNYGYTF
j_call: TRBJ1-6; clone_size: .; v_call: TRBV2; d_call: TRBD1; cdr3_nt: TGTGCCAGCAGTCGGGACAGGGGTTATTCACCCCTCCACTTT; cdr3_aa: CASSRDRGYSPLHF
j_call: TRBJ2-7; clone_size: .; v_call: TRBV7-9; d_call: TRBD1; cdr3_nt: TGTGCCAGCAGCTCTGAGCAGACAGGGTCCGTAGAGCAGTACTTC; cdr3_aa: CASSSEQTGSVEQYF
j_call: TRBJ1-1; clone_size: .; v_call: TRBV29-1; d_call: TRBD1; cdr3_nt: TGCAGCGCCGAGACAGGGGGTGACACTGAAGCTTTCTTT; cdr3_aa: CSAETGGDTEAFF
j_call: TRBJ1-1; clone_size: .; v_call: TRBV28; d_call: .; cdr3_nt: TGTGCCAGCAGTACCCTCGGGGGCACTGAAGCTTTCTTT; cdr3_aa: CASSTLGGTEAFF
j_call: TRBJ2-2; clone_size: .; v_call: TRBV7-8; d_call: .; cdr3_nt: TGTGCCAGCAGCTTAAGGGGACAGAACACCGGGGAGCTGTTTTTT; cdr3_aa: CASSLRGQNTGELFF
j_call: TRBJ1-2; clone_size: .; v_call: TRBV18; d_call: .; cdr3_nt: TGTGCCAGCTCCCCCGAAACAGGAGACGCCTATGGCTACACCTTC; cdr3_aa: CASSPETGDAYGYTF
j_call: TRBJ2-5; clone_size: .; v_call: TRBV7-2; d_call: TRBD2; cdr3_nt: TGTGCCAGCACCCGGGGGGGTAGGGGACTAGCGGAAGAGACCCAGTACTTC; cdr3_aa: CASTRGGRGLAEETQYF
j_call: TRBJ1-4; clone_size: .; v_call: TRBV7-9; d_call: .; cdr3_nt: TGTGCCAGCAGCCCACTCGCAGGGGCTAATGAAAAACTGTTTTTT; cdr3_aa: CASSPLAGANEKLFF
j_call: TRBJ1-6; clone_size: .; v_call: TRBV28; d_call: .; cdr3_nt: TGTGCCAGCGGAAAGGCGGTCCTCCACTTT; cdr3_aa: CASGKAVLHF
j_call: TRBJ1-1; clone_size: .; v_call: TRBV5-1; d_call: .; cdr3_nt: TGCGCCAGCAGCTCCCGGAGGGGATACACTGAAGCTTTCTTT; cdr3_aa: CASSSRRGYTEAFF
j_call: TRBJ1-1; clone_size: few; v_call: TRBV12-5; d_call: TRBD1; cdr3_nt: TGTGCTAGTGGTTTAGGGGGACAGGGAGGTGGGAACACTGAAGCTTTCTTT; cdr3_aa: CASGLGGQGGGNTEAFF
j_call: TRBJ2-1; clone_size: few; v_call: TRBV2; d_call: TRBD2; cdr3_nt: TGTGCCAGCCGGGAACTAGCGGGTGAGCAGTTCTTC; cdr3_aa: CASRELAGEQFF
j_call: TRBJ2-3; clone_size: .; v_call: TRBV5-1; d_call: TRBD2; cdr3_nt: TGCGCCAGCAGCCCCGGCGGGGGGGCCGGGACAGATACGCAGTATTTT; cdr3_aa: CASSPGGGAGTDTQYF
j_call: TRBJ1-4; clone_size: .; v_call: TRBV6-5; d_call: .; cdr3_nt: TGTGCCAGCAGTTACTCGACAGACACAAATGAAAAACTGTTTTTT; cdr3_aa: CASSYSTDTNEKLFF